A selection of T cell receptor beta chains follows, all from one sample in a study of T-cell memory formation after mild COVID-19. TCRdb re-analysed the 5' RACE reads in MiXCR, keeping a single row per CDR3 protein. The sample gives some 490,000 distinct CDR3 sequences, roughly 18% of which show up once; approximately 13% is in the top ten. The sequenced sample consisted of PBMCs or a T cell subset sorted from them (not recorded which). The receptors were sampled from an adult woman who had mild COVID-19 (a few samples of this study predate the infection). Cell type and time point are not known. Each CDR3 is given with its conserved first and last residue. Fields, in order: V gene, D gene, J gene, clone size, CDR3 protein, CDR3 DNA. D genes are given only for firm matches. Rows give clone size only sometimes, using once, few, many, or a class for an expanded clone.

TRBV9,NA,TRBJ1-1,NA,CASSVGPRGGTEAFF,TGTGCCAGCAGCGTAGGGCCCAGGGGAGGCACTGAAGCTTTCTTT
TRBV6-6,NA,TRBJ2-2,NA,CASRQVNTGEPFF,TGTGCCAGCAGACAGGTCAACACCGGGGAGCCGTTTTTT
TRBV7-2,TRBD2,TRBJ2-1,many,CASNLIKLGASGSHEQFF,TGTGCCAGTAACCTAATTAAACTCGGGGCTAGCGGGAGTCATGAGCAGTTCTTC
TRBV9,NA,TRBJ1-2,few,CASSVGGSPNYGYTF,TGTGCCAGCAGCGTAGGGGGCAGCCCTAACTATGGCTACACCTTC
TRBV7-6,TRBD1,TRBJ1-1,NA,CASSRLPGGRGLPEAFF,TGTGCCAGCAGCCGTCTGCCCGGGGGCAGGGGGCTCCCTGAAGCTTTCTTT
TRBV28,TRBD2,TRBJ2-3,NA,CASSLSWTSGVDGRDTQYF,TGTGCCAGCAGTTTGTCCTGGACTAGCGGGGTAGACGGGAGAGATACGCAGTATTTT
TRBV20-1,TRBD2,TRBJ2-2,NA,CSARDLARAGGAGELFF,TGCAGTGCTAGAGATCTGGCGCGAGCGGGGGGTGCCGGGGAGCTGTTTTTT
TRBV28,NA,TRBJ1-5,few,CASRNGGNDNQPQHF,TGTGCCAGCAGAAATGGAGGGAATGACAATCAGCCCCAGCATTTT
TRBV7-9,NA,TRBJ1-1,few,CASTLLGGRTEAFF,TGTGCCAGCACCTTACTGGGGGGCCGCACTGAAGCTTTCTTT
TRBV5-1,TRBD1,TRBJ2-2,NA,CASSLAPGRRQGAAMNTGELFF,TGCGCCAGCAGCTTGGCCCCAGGCCGAAGACAGGGCGCAGCAATGAACACCGGGGAGCTGTTTTTT
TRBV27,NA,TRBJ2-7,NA,CASTPGGVNPYEQYF,TGTGCCAGCACCCCCGGAGGGGTGAACCCCTACGAGCAGTACTTC
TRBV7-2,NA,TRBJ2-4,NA,CASSLPLYLAAHKNIQYF,TGTGCCAGCAGCTTACCGCTCTACCTAGCCGCCCACAAAAACATTCAGTACTTC
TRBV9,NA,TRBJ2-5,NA,CASSVDEVWGLQETQYF,TGTGCCAGCAGCGTAGACGAGGTTTGGGGCCTCCAAGAGACCCAGTACTTC
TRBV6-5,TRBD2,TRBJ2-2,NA,CASRPGTSGAGELFF,TGTGCCAGCAGACCTGGGACTAGCGGAGCCGGGGAGCTGTTTTTT
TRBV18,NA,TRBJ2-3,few,CASSPTVADTQYF,TGTGCCAGCTCACCGACAGTTGCAGATACGCAGTATTTT
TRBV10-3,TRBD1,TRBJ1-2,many,CAVSGRQGLNYGYTF,TGTGCCGTCTCAGGTCGACAGGGGTTAAACTATGGCTACACCTTC
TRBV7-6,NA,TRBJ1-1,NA,CASSAPNPMNTEAFF,TGTGCCAGCAGCGCCCCCAACCCTATGAACACTGAAGCTTTCTTT
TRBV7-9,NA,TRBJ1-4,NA,CASKTGGEKLFF,TGTGCCAGCAAGACAGGAGGGGAAAAACTGTTTTTT
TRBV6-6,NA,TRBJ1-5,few,CASSYWTGNQPQHF,TGTGCCAGCAGTTACTGGACAGGCAATCAGCCCCAGCATTTT
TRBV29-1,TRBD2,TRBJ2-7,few,CSVGTSGAYEQYF,TGCAGCGTTGGGACTAGCGGGGCCTACGAGCAGTACTTC
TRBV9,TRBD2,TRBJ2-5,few,CASSVAAGVGETQYF,TGTGCCAGCAGCGTAGCCGCGGGAGTGGGAGAGACCCAGTACTTC
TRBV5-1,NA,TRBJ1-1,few,CASSVGNPGSGTEAFF,TGCGCCAGCAGCGTAGGGAATCCAGGGAGTGGAACTGAAGCTTTCTTT
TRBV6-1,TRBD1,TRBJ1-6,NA,CASSEIGTGGASSPLHF,TGTGCCAGCAGTGAAATCGGGACAGGGGGCGCTTCTTCACCCCTCCACTTT
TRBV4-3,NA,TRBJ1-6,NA,CASSQDKLILVRGLNNSPLHF,TGCGCCAGCAGCCAAGATAAATTAATTCTGGTCCGGGGGCTAAATAATTCACCCCTCCACTTT
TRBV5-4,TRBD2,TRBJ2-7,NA,CASSPWTSGEYEQYF,TGTGCCAGCAGCCCATGGACTAGCGGGGAGTACGAGCAGTACTTC
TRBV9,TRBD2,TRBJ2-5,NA,CASSEAGGATETQYF,TGTGCCAGCAGCGAAGCGGGGGGGGCGACGGAGACCCAGTACTTC
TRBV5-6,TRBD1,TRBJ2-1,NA,CASSLFENKRAGGQFF,TGTGCCAGCAGCTTATTCGAGAACAAAAGGGCAGGGGGCCAGTTCTTC
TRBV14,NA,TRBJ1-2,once,CASSQGKANYGYTF,TGTGCCAGCAGCCAAGGGAAGGCTAACTATGGCTACACCTTC
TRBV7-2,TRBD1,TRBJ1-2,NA,CASTQGQGGYGYTF,TGTGCCAGCACCCAGGGACAGGGGGGCTATGGCTACACCTTC
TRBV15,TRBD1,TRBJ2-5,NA,CATSRGQPEMGETQYF,TGTGCCACCAGCAGGGGACAGCCGGAAATGGGAGAGACCCAGTACTTC
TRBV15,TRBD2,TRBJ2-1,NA,CATSIRTSGVHEQFF,TGTGCCACCAGCATCCGGACTAGCGGGGTCCATGAGCAGTTCTTC
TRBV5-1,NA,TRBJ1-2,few,CASSLAGELYGYTF,TGCGCCAGCAGTTTGGCAGGGGAACTCTATGGCTACACCTTC
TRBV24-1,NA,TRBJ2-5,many,CATSDGTRETQYF,TGTGCCACCAGTGATGGGACAAGAGAGACCCAGTACTTC
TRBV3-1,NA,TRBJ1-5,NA,CASSQVNNQPQHF,TGTGCCAGCAGCCAAGTAAACAATCAGCCCCAGCATTTT
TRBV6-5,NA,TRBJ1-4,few,CASSYSRRTNEKLFF,TGTGCCAGCAGTTACTCGAGGAGGACAAATGAAAAACTGTTTTTT
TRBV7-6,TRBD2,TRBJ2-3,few,CASSLSSGGALDTQYF,TGTGCCAGCAGCCTTAGTAGCGGGGGGGCCTTGGATACGCAGTATTTT
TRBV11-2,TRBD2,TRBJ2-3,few,CASRASGGNTDTQYF,TGTGCCAGCAGGGCTAGCGGGGGGAACACAGATACGCAGTATTTT
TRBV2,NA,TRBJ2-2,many,CASKVQDTNTGELFF,TGTGCCAGCAAGGTTCAGGATACGAACACCGGGGAGCTGTTTTTT
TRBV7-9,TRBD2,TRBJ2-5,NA,CASSPRTGGPQETQYF,TGTGCCAGCAGCCCCCGGACGGGAGGGCCTCAAGAGACCCAGTACTTC
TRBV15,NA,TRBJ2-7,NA,CATSTGGEGLSEQYF,TGTGCCACCAGCACGGGCGGGGAAGGGCTAAGCGAGCAGTACTTC
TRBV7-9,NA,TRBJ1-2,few,CASSLGSGGVYGYTF,TGTGCCAGCAGCTTAGGTTCCGGTGGAGTCTATGGCTACACCTTC
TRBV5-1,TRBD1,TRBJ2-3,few,CASSLVETGRDTQYF,TGCGCCAGCAGCTTGGTAGAGACAGGGAGAGATACGCAGTATTTT
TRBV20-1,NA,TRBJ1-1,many,CSASLRRGTEAFF,TGCAGTGCTAGTCTACGGAGGGGCACTGAAGCTTTCTTT